This entry concerns a single T cell receptor (beta chain). This CDR3 is built from 14 residues. Trimming stripped 2 bases from V and 6 bases from J, with 11 bases between. Per the germline V gene, CDR1 is LGHNT and CDR2 is FRNRAP. Data came from immunoSEQ multiplex PCR; TCRdb stores just in-frame clones and leaves some out. The top ten hold about 0.26% of the sample, which has 80,000 to 95,000 clones, under 95% seen once. The sample comes from a study of technical replicates of blood from several donors. This chain uses TRBV12-5 with TRBJ1-5; a possible D gene is TRBD1 (6 bases). The sequenced material came from T cells isolated from PBMCs. This receptor was taken from a human donor in good health. For the CDR3, the DNA is TGTGCTAGTGGTTTGCAACAGGGTTCTCAGCCCCAGCATTTT. Protein: CASGLQQGSQPQHF.